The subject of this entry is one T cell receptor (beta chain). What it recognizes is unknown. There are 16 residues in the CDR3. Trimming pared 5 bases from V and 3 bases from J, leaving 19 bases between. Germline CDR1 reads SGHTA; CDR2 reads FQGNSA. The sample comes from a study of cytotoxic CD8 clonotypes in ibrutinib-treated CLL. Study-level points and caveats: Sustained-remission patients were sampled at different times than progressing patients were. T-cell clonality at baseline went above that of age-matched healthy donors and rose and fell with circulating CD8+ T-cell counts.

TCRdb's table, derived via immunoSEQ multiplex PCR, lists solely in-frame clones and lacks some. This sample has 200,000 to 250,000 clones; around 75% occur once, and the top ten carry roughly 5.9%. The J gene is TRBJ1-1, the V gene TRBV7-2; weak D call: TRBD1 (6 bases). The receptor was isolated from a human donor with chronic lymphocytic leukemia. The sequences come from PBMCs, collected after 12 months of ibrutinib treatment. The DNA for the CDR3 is TGTGCCAGCAGCCCTGAGGGGGGGCGCAGGGACACTGAAGCTTTCTTT. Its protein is CASSPEGGRRDTEAFF.